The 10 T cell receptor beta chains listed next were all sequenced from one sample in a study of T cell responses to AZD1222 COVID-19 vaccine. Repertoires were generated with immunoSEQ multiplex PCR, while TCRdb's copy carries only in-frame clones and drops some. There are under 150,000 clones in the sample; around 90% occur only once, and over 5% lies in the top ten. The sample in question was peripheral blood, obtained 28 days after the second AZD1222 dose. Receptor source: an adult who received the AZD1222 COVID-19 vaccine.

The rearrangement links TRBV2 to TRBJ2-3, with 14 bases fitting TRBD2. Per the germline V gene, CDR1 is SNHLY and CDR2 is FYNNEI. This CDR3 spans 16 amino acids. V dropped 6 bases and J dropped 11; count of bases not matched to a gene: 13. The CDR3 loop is CASRGLAGALESGQYF. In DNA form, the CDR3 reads TGTGCCAGCAGGGGACTAGCGGGGGCCCTAGAGAGTGGGCAGTATTTT.

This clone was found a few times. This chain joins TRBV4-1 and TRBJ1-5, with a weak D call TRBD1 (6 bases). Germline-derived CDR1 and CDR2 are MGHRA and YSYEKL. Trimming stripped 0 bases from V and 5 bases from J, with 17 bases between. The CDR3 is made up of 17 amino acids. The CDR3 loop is CASSQDPGQGPYQPQHF. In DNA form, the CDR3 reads TGCGCCAGCAGCCAAGATCCCGGCCAGGGGCCATATCAGCCCCAGCATTTT.

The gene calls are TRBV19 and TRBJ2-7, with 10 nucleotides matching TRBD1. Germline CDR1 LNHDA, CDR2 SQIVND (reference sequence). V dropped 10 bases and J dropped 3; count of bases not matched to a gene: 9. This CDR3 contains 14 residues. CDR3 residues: CATSTGTGVYEQYF. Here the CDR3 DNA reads TGTGCCACCTCAACCGGGACAGGGGTCTACGAGCAGTACTTC.

CDR3 amino acids: CASSVGGDLSSYEQYF. In nucleotides, the CDR3 is TGTGCCAGCAGCGTAGGGGGAGACTTGAGCTCCTACGAGCAGTACTTC. The gene calls are TRBV9 and TRBJ2-7; D is possibly TRBD2 (5 bases). The V gene's germline CDR1 is SGDLS and CDR2 YYNGEE. V shed 0 bases and J shed 0 bases, with 13 bases lying between them. The length of the CDR3 is 16 residues.

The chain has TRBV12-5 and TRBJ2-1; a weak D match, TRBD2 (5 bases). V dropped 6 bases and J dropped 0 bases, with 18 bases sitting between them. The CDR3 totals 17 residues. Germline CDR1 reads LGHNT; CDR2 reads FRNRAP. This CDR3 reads CASGPPLAGASYNEQFF. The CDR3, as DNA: TGTGCTAGTGGGCCCCCCCTGGCGGGCGCCTCCTACAATGAGCAGTTCTTC.

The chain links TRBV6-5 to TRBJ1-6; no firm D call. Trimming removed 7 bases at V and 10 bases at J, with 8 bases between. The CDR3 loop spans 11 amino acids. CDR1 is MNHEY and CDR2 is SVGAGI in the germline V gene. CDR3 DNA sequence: TGTGCCAGCACAGTGGGATCACCCCTCCACTTT. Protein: CASTVGSPLHF.

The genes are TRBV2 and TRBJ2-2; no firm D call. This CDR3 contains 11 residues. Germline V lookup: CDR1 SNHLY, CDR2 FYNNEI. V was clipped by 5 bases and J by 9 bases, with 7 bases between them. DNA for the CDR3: TGTGCCAGCAGTTACAACCGGGAGCTGTTTTTT. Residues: CASSYNRELFF.

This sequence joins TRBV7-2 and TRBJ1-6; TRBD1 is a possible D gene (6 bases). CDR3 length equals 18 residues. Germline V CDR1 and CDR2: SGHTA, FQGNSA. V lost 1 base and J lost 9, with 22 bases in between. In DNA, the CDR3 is TGTGCCAGCAGCTTAGAAACGGTGAACAGGGTTTTATCTTCACCCCTCCACTTT. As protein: CASSLETVNRVLSSPLHF.

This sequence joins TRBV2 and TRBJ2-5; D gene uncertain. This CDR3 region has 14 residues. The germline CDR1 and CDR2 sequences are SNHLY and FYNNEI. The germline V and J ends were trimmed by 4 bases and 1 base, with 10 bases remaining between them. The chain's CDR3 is CASSGVTTQETQYF. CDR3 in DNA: TGTGCCAGCAGTGGGGTCACGACCCAAGAGACCCAGTACTTC.

The CDR3 sequence: CASSPQGWGYTF. The CDR3 DNA reads TGTGCCAGCAGCCCTCAAGGCTGGGGCTACACCTTC. The chain carries TRBV9 and TRBJ1-2; D is ambiguous. The V end lost 4 bases, the J end lost 8 bases, and 12 bases lay between the germline ends. The length of the CDR3 is 12 residues. Germline assignment: CDR1 SGDLS and CDR2 YYNGEE.